This T cell receptor beta chain emerged from a study of shared clonotypes between healthy human individuals. As handled by the study authors: Junction-only sequences produced by ImmunoSEQ had no quality scores, so filtering differed. This table comes from immunoSEQ multiplex PCR, and its TCRdb copy is limited to in-frame clones, with some not included. Clone size and the V and J calls come from that table; the DNA yielded D and trimming. The top ten hold 0.3% of the sample, which has about 580,000 clones, 95% to 98% seen once. Selected positively for CCR7 and CD45RO-negative, naive CD8 cells excluded terminally differentiated effector memory CD45RA+ cells. All donors were Caucasian adults living in Nashville, Tennessee. The germline V gene has CDR1 SGHTS and CDR2 YDEGEE. This CDR3 has 15 residues. J was trimmed by 6 bases and V by 9 bases; bases with no gene match: 16.

This chain links TRBV5-8 with TRBJ2-3, with TRBD1 identical over 7 bases. The material sequenced was naive CD8+ T cells sorted from blood. The TCR sequence derives from a man aged 25-45 years in good health. The CDR3 sequence: CATKHRSRGLDTQYF. The CDR3 bases are TGTGCCACCAAACATAGGTCGAGGGGGCTTGATACGCAGTATTTT.